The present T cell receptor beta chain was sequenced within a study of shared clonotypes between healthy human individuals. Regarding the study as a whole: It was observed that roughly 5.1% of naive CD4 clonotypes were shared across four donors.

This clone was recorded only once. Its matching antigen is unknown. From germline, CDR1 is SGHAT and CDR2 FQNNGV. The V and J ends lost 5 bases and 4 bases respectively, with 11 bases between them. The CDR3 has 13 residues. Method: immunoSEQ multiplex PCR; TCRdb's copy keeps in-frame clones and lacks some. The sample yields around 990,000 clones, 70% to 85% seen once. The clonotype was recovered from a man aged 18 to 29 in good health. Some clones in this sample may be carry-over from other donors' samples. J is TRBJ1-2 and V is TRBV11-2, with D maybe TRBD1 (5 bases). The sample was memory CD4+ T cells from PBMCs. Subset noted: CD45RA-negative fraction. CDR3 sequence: CASSAGRLYGYTF. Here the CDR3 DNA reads TGTGCCAGCAGCGCGGGACGGCTCTATGGCTACACCTTC.